This T cell receptor (beta chain) was recorded in a study of blood T cell repertoires in COVID-19. Study-wide context: T cells, B-cell-depleted T cells, or PBMCs provided the cDNA or gDNA that served as material.

Assay: immunoSEQ multiplex PCR; the TCRdb copy retains only in-frame clones and omits some. Among about 120,000 clones listed, under 80% were seen once. Germline CDR1 and CDR2: WNHNN and SYGVQD (reference sequence). The CDR3 is 16 residues long. The V and J ends lost 6 bases and 4 bases, in that order; junction bases with no gene match: 12. The sample was peripheral blood. This TCR derives from a man aged 45-65 years with acute or convalescent COVID-19. The chain recombines TRBV10-1 with TRBJ2-1; 7 nucleotides agree with TRBD2. CDR3 coding DNA: TGCGCCAGCAGCTTAAGGTCTAGCGGATTATACAATGAGCAGTTCTTC. Residues: CASSLRSSGLYNEQFF.